Presented here are 26 T cell receptor beta chains from one specimen sequenced in a study of cytomegalovirus exposure and HLA in healthy donors (dated by TCRdb to the late 2010s). The library was obtained by the immunoSEQ multiplex PCR assay. The multiplex PCR relied on a mix of 60 forward primers for TCR Vbeta segments and 13 reverse primers for TCR Jbeta segments. The table was pulled from immuneACCESS by TCRdb, which kept in-frame rearrangements only. Such tables lose some clones; where checked, under half of the loss comes from unresolved V genes, and the rest has no known cause. This sample comprises 100,000 to 150,000 clones, around 77% of them detected only once. More than 15% of the sample rests with the top ten. Sample: PBMCs. The receptors were gathered from a man in his forties or fifties in good health and CMV-seropositive.

V usage is TRBV27 and J usage is TRBJ1-6, with 7 positions matching TRBD1. V shed 4 bases, J shed 9 bases, and the junction held 21 bases outside the gene matches. CDR3 length: 19 amino acids. Germline CDR1 and CDR2: MNHEY and SMNVEV (reference sequence). For the CDR3, the DNA is TGTGCCAGCAGTTACACAGGGGATTTTAGCCTTATACCGGGTTCACCCCTCCACTTT. It is translated as CASSYTGDFSLIPGSPLHF.

The chain links TRBV5-5 to TRBJ1-4; 12 bases fit TRBD1. CDR1 and CDR2 (germline): SGHKS, YYEKEE (reference sequence). V dropped 0 bases and J dropped 8; count of bases not matched to a gene: 11. This CDR3 has 18 amino acids. The CDR3 sequence: CASSLAPGTGGGPEKLFF. In nucleotides, the CDR3 is TGTGCCAGCAGCTTGGCGCCCGGGACAGGGGGCGGCCCAGAAAAACTGTTTTTT.

The J gene is TRBJ2-5, the V gene TRBV6-1; 7 bases map to TRBD1. The CDR3 runs to 13 residues. Germline V gives CDR1 MNHNS, CDR2 SASEGT. J gave up 6 bases and V 7 bases, and 8 bases lay outside the gene matches. DNA of the CDR3: TGTGCCAGCAACCCAGGGGGAATAAAGACCCAGTACTTC. It codes for CASNPGGIKTQYF.

The CDR3 here is CASKEWGGSEAFF. The CDR3 DNA reads TGTGCCAGTAAGGAATGGGGGGGATCTGAAGCTTTCTTT. The chain is built from TRBV19 and TRBJ1-1; tentative D call: TRBD1 (5 bases). V gave up 7 bases and J gave up 6 bases, with 15 bases separating them. This CDR3 region has 13 residues. Germline V gene data show CDR1 as LNHDA and CDR2 as SQIVND (reference sequence).

The rearrangement uses TRBV5-1 and TRBJ1-1; 7 bases fit TRBD1. The CDR3 length is 15 residues. J was trimmed by 11 bases and V by 0 bases; bases with no gene match: 13. Germline-derived CDR1 and CDR2 are SGHRS and YFSETQ. CDR3 sequence (DNA): TGCGCCAGCAGCTTGGAACCGGCAGGGGGACAGAAGGCTTTCTTT. Translated: CASSLEPAGGQKAFF. The complete variable domain, with remaining parts taken from reference TRBV5-1 and TRBJ1-1, reads KAGVTQTPRYLIKTRGQQVTLSCSPISGHRSVSWYQQTPGQGLQFLFEYFSETQRNKGNFPGRFSGRQFSNSRSEMNVSTLELGDSALYLCASSLEPAGGQKAFFGQGTRLTVV.

The gene calls are TRBV4-3 and TRBJ2-3; 10 bases are shared with TRBD2. Germline V gene sequence: CDR1 LGHNA, CDR2 YSLEER. V was clipped by 0 bases and J by 6 bases; unmatched bases: 9. The CDR3 loop spans 17 amino acids. This chain's CDR3 is CASSQDVLAGGGDTQYF. The CDR3 coding sequence is TGCGCCAGCAGCCAAGATGTGTTAGCGGGGGGCGGGGATACGCAGTATTTT.

V gene TRBV7-2 combines with J gene TRBJ2-7; D is perhaps TRBD1 (5 bases). The CDR3 consists of 15 residues. Trimming took 4 bases from V and 4 from J, leaving 17 bases between them. The germline gives CDR1 SGHTA, CDR2 FQGNSA. The CDR3 spells CASSSQGAVAYEQYF. CDR3 DNA sequence: TGTGCCAGCAGCTCCCAAGGGGCAGTAGCTTACGAGCAGTACTTC.

This clone was seen only once. The chain has TRBV25-1 and TRBJ2-3, with a possible D match to TRBD2 (5 bases). Germline V gene data show CDR1 as MGHDK and CDR2 as SYGVNS. With 7 bases removed from V and 6 bases from J, the gap between germline ends came to 20 bases. CDR3 length: 15 amino acids. CDR3 nucleotide sequence: TGTGCCAGCACCCCAGGAGGCCTAGCCTCCGATACGCAGTATTTT. Encoded protein: CASTPGGLASDTQYF.

This clone was counted between two and nine times. The V gene is TRBV18, the J gene TRBJ2-3; 9 bases agree with TRBD2. V trimming: 1 base; J trimming: 5 bases; junction bases outside the gene matches: 7. CDR1 is KGHSH, CDR2 LQKENI, per germline. The CDR3 has 16 residues. In nucleotides, the CDR3 is TGTGCCAGCTCACCACGGCGCGGGGGGGCGATAGATACGCAGTATTTT. It codes for CASSPRRGGAIDTQYF.

This clone showed up just once. The chain couples TRBV11-2 to TRBJ2-5; 10 nucleotides align to TRBD1. The germline V gene has CDR1 SGHAT and CDR2 FQNNGV. The CDR3 loop spans 15 amino acids. Unmatched junction bases numbered 4, after V lost 6 bases and J lost 0 bases. The CDR3 region is CASRGGQGYQETQYF. DNA for the CDR3: TGTGCCAGCAGGGGGGGACAGGGGTACCAAGAGACCCAGTACTTC.

The CDR3, as DNA: TGTGCCAGCAGCTTATTAACAGGGTACAACGAGCAGTACTTC. Its protein is CASSLLTGYNEQYF. The chain carries TRBV11-2 and TRBJ2-7; TRBD1 might be the D (6 bases). In germline, CDR1 is SGHAT, CDR2 FQNNGV. Trimming removed 2 bases at V and 5 bases at J, with 13 bases between. This CDR3 has 14 residues.

The chain joins TRBV9 to TRBJ2-6; tentatively, D is TRBD2 (5 bases). The CDR3 runs to 15 residues. V was cut by 2 bases and J by 3 bases, with 9 bases left in between. In germline, CDR1 is SGDLS, CDR2 YYNGEE. CDR3 protein: CASSVRVYGANVLTF. The CDR3 DNA reads TGTGCCAGCAGCGTGAGGGTTTATGGGGCCAACGTCCTGACTTTC. The full variable domain, rest sourced from reference TRBV9 and TRBJ2-6, is DSGVTQTPKHLITATGQRVTLRCSPRSGDLSVYWYQQSLDQGLQFLIQYYNGEERAKGNILERFSAQQFPDLHSELNLSSLELGDSALYFCASSVRVYGANVLTFGAGSRLTVL.

This clone was counted a single time. The rearrangement links TRBV6-5 to TRBJ2-7; a weak D match, TRBD1 (5 bases). The V and J ends lost 6 bases and 2 bases respectively, with 14 bases between them. Per germline, CDR1 MNHEY and CDR2 SVGAGI. The CDR3 sequence is 14 residues long. The CDR3 DNA sequence: TGTGCCAGCAGCTCTACAGGATCCCCCTACGAGCAGTACTTC. Translating gives CASSSTGSPYEQYF.

This sequence joins TRBV5-8 and TRBJ1-6, with 10 bases that match TRBD1. Germline V gives CDR1 SGHTS, CDR2 YDEGEE. J gave up 8 bases and V 4 bases, and 6 bases lay outside the gene matches. The CDR3 covers 15 residues. The CDR3 region is CASSTMTGGDSPLHF. CDR3 coding DNA: TGTGCCAGCAGCACCATGACAGGGGGCGATTCACCCCTCCACTTT.

The CDR3 region is CASSNRTLSEKLFF. The CDR3 coding sequence is TGTGCCAGCAGCAACCGGACTCTATCCGAAAAACTGTTTTTT. This chain links TRBV6-5 with TRBJ1-4; D gene ambiguous. Looked up from germline, CDR1 is MNHEY and CDR2 is SVGAGI. The CDR3 runs 14 residues. V was clipped by 6 bases and J by 8 bases, with 16 bases between them.

The chain uses TRBV5-8 and TRBJ2-7; no clear D gene. CDR3 length equals 11 residues. Trimming removed 0 bases from V and 7 bases from J, with 5 bases in between. Germline values: CDR1 SGHTS, CDR2 YDEGEE. The CDR3 reads CASSLAGEQYF. The CDR3 DNA is TGTGCCAGCAGCTTGGCAGGAGAGCAGTACTTC. The full variable domain, completed using reference TRBV5-8 and TRBJ2-7, is EAGVTQSPTHLIKTRGQQATLRCSPISGHTSVYWYQQALGLGLQFLLWYDEGEERNRGNFPPRFSGRQFPNYSSELNVNALELEDSALYLCASSLAGEQYFGPGTRLTVT.

This clone has only a few counts. This chain uses TRBV27 with TRBJ2-1; D possibly corresponds to TRBD2 (7 bases). V was trimmed by 0 bases and J by 6 bases, leaving 12 bases between them. This CDR3 has 15 residues. Per germline, CDR1 MNHEY and CDR2 SMNVEV (reference sequence). The CDR3 coding sequence is TGTGCCAGCAGTTTATCGAGGGGGGGCGGCAATGAGCAGTTCTTC. Its protein product is CASSLSRGGGNEQFF.

The V and J genes are TRBV11-2 and TRBJ2-1; D perhaps matches TRBD1 (5 bases). Trimming stripped 5 bases from V and 8 bases from J, with 10 bases between. Per the germline V gene, CDR1 is SGHAT and CDR2 is FQNNGV. There are 12 residues in the CDR3. CDR3 in amino acids: CASSRQGYEQFF. The CDR3 nucleotides read TGTGCCAGCAGCCGGCAGGGTTATGAGCAGTTCTTC.

The chain couples TRBV2 to TRBJ2-1; the D gene is possibly TRBD1 (6 bases). The CDR3 length is 12 residues. The germline gives CDR1 SNHLY, CDR2 FYNNEI. Deletions cut 6 bases from V and 4 bases from J, with 7 bases between. The CDR3 is CASRDRYNEQFF. DNA for the CDR3: TGTGCCAGCAGGGACAGATACAATGAGCAGTTCTTC.

V gene TRBV7-6 combines with J gene TRBJ1-1; tentatively, D is TRBD1 (5 bases). Trimming left V 5 bases short and J 1 base short, with 11 bases between. Germline V gene data show CDR1 as SGHVS and CDR2 as FNYEAQ. The CDR3 is 14 residues long. This chain's CDR3 is CASSKYRTNTEAFF. The CDR3 DNA reads as TGTGCCAGCAGCAAATACAGGACGAACACTGAAGCTTTCTTT. The variable domain in full, with the rest retrieved from reference TRBV7-6 and TRBJ1-1, is GAGVSQSPRYKVTKRGQDVALRCDPISGHVSLYWYRQALGQGPEFLTYFNYEAQQDKSGLPNDRFSAERPEGSISTLTIQRTEQRDSAMYRCASSKYRTNTEAFFGQGTRLTVV.

This rearrangement joins TRBV6-5 to TRBJ2-2; 7 positions match TRBD1. After removal of 6 bases from V and 1 base from J, the junction contained 5 bases not matched to a gene. CDR1 is MNHEY and CDR2 is SVGAGI in the germline V gene. The CDR3 is 15 residues long. This chain's CDR3 is CASSQGQKNTGELFF. As DNA, the CDR3 is TGTGCCAGCAGCCAGGGACAGAAGAACACCGGGGAGCTGTTTTTT.

The V call is TRBV2, the J call TRBJ1-2; D is perhaps TRBD1 (5 bases). There are 15 residues in the CDR3. Germline V gene data show CDR1 as SNHLY and CDR2 as FYNNEI. Trimming shortened V by 3 bases and J by 4 bases, and 15 bases separated the two germline ends. CDR3 protein: CASSEGQGRTYGYTF. In DNA, the CDR3 is TGTGCCAGCAGTGAGGGTCAGGGCCGGACCTATGGCTACACCTTC.

V is TRBV11-2 and J is TRBJ2-5; D perhaps matches TRBD2 (5 bases). Germline loops: CDR1 SGHAT, CDR2 FQNNGV. This CDR3 region has 14 residues. With 5 bases removed from V and 11 bases from J, the gap between germline ends came to 21 bases. CDR3 sequence: CASSPLVLLGEQYF. In nucleotides, the CDR3 is TGTGCCAGCAGCCCACTAGTCCTCCTTGGGGAGCAGTACTTC. The variable domain in full, completed from reference TRBV11-2 and TRBJ2-5, reads EAGVAQSPRYKIIEKRQSVAFWCNPISGHATLYWYQQILGQGPKLLIQFQNNGVVDDSQLPKDRFSAERLKGVDSTLKIQPAKLEDSAVYLCASSPLVLLGEQYFGPGTRLLVL.

The chain links TRBV2 to TRBJ2-1, with 7 nucleotides matching TRBD1. Germline trimming cut 6 bases from V and 8 bases from J; bases unmatched to any gene: 13. The CDR3 sequence is 15 residues long. The germline CDR1 and CDR2 sequences are SNHLY and FYNNEI. The CDR3 sequence is CASSSQGHGLYEQFF. The CDR3 DNA follows: TGTGCCAGCAGCTCACAGGGGCACGGTTTGTATGAGCAGTTCTTC.

The chain uses TRBV2 and TRBJ2-7, with 8 bases identical to TRBD1. The length of the CDR3 is 12 residues. Germline loops: CDR1 SNHLY, CDR2 FYNNEI. Germline trimming cut 5 bases from V and 6 bases from J; bases unmatched to any gene: 3. The CDR3 loop reads CASSPDRGEQYF. CDR3 coding DNA: TGTGCCAGCAGTCCCGACAGGGGCGAGCAGTACTTC.

J is TRBJ2-5 and V is TRBV7-9, with D unclear. In germline, CDR1 is SEHNR, CDR2 FQNEAQ (reference sequence). The ends were cut back, 5 bases at V and 5 bases at J, with 12 bases in the middle. The CDR3 spans 13 residues. CDR3 sequence (DNA): TGTGCCAGCAGCACAGACACCATGGAGACCCAGTACTTC. Its protein is CASSTDTMETQYF.